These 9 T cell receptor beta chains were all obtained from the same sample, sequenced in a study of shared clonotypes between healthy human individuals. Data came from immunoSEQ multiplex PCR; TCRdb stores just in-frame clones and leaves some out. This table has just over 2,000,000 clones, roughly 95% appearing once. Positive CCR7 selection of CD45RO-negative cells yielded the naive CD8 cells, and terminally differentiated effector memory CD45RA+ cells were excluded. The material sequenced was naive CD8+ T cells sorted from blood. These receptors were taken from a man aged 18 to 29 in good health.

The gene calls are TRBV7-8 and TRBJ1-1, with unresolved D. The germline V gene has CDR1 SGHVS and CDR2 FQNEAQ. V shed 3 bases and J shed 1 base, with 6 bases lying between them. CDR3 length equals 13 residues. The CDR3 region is CASSLGTNTEAFF. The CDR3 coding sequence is TGTGCCAGCAGCTTGGGTACGAACACTGAAGCTTTCTTT.

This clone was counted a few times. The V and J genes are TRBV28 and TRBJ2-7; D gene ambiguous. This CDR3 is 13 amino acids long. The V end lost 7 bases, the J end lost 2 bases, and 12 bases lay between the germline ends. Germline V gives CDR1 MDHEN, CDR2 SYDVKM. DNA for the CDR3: TGTGCCAGCACCTCCCTAGGGACCTACGAGCAGTACTTC. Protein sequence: CASTSLGTYEQYF. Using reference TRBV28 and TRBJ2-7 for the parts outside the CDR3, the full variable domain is DVKVTQSSRYLVKRTGEKVFLECVQDMDHENMFWYRQDPGLGLRLIYFSYDVKMKEKGDIPEGYSVSREKKERFSLILESASTNQTSMYLCASTSLGTYEQYFGPGTRLTVT.

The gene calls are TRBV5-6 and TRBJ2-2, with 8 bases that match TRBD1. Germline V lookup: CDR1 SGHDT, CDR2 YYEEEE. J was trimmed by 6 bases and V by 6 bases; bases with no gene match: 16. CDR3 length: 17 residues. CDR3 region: CASIPWGNRGLAGELFF. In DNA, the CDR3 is TGTGCCAGCATCCCCTGGGGGAACAGGGGGTTAGCCGGGGAGCTGTTTTTT.

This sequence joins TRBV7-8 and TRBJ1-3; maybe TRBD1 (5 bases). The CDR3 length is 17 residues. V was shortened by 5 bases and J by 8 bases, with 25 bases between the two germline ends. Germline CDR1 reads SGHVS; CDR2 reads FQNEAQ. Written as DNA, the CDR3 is TGTGCCAGCAGCGAGGAGCTGTCCGGGGCCGAAGGACACACCATATATTTT. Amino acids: CASSEELSGAEGHTIYF.

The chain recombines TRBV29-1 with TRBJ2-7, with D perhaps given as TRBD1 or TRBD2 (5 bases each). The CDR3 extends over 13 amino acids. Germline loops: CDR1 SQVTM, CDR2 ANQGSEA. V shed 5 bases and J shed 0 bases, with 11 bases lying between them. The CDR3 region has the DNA TGCAGCGTTACAGGCGGGCTCTCCTACGAGCAGTACTTC. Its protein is CSVTGGLSYEQYF.

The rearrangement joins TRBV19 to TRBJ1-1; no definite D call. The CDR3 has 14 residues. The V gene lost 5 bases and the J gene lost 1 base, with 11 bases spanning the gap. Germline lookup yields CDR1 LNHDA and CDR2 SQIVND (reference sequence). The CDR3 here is CASSEVLGNTEAFF. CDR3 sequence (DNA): TGTGCCAGTAGTGAGGTGCTGGGGAACACTGAAGCTTTCTTT.

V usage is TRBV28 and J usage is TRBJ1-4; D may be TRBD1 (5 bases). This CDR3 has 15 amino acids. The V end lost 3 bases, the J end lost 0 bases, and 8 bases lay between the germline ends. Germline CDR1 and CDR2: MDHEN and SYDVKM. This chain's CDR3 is CASSFRGATNEKLFF. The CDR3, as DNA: TGTGCCAGCAGTTTTAGGGGCGCAACTAATGAAAAACTGTTTTTT.

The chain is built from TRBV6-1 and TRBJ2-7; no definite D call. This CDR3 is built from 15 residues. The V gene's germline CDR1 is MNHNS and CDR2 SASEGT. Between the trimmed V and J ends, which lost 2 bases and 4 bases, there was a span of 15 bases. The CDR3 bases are TGTGCCAGCAGTGAAAGGCAGGATATGGCTTACGAGCAGTACTTC. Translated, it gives CASSERQDMAYEQYF.

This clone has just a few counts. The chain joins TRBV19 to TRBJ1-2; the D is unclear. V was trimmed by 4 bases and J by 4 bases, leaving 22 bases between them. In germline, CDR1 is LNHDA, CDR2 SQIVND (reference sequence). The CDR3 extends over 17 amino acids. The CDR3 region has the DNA TGTGCCAGTAGTACCCCTAGTTGGAAAGAGTCACTCTATGGCTACACCTTC. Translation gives CASSTPSWKESLYGYTF.